The 21 T cell receptor beta chains below all came from one sample that was sequenced in a study of OX40 agonist ivuxolimab in advanced cancers. Measured with immunoSEQ multiplex PCR; TCRdb has only the in-frame clones, and not every one. The table includes about 85,000 clones, about 88% detected once. Sequences were derived from CD4+ or CD8+ T cells sorted from blood, sampled in a trial of the OX40 agonist ivuxolimab. The receptors originated from an adult with an advanced solid tumor such as melanoma, head and neck, liver or kidney cancer.

The chain joins TRBV5-5 to TRBJ1-5, with no clear D. The CDR3 sequence is 15 residues long. With 1 base removed from V and 0 bases from J, the gap between germline ends came to 8 bases. The germline gives CDR1 SGHKS, CDR2 YYEKEE (reference sequence). CDR3 amino acids: CASSLFDGSNQPQHF. The CDR3 coding sequence is TGTGCCAGCAGCTTGTTCGACGGTAGCAATCAGCCCCAGCATTTT.

V is TRBV18 and J is TRBJ2-1; D perhaps matches TRBD1 (6 bases). The germline V gene has CDR1 KGHSH and CDR2 LQKENI. The V end was cut by 3 bases, the J end by 12 bases, with 15 bases between. This CDR3 is 13 amino acids long. For the CDR3, the DNA is TGTGCCAGCTCACCTCGGAACAGGGATGGGCAGTTCTTC. Translated: CASSPRNRDGQFF. Complete variable domain (other parts from reference TRBV18 and TRBJ2-1): NAGVMQNPRHLVRRRGQEARLRCSPMKGHSHVYWYRQLPEEGLKFMVYLQKENIIDESGMPKERFSAEFPKEGPSILRIQQVVRGDSAAYFCASSPRNRDGQFFGPGTRLTVL.

There are a few counts of this clone. This chain connects TRBV10-3 to TRBJ2-3, with 9 bases fitting TRBD1. CDR3 length: 14 residues. Germline values: CDR1 ENHRY, CDR2 SYGVKD. Trimming took 5 bases from V and 4 from J; bases not matched to a gene: 4. The CDR3 region has the DNA TGTGCCATCAGTCGGGACAGGGTACCAGATACGCAGTATTTT. It translates to CAISRDRVPDTQYF.

The chain is built from TRBV10-1 and TRBJ1-2; tentative D call: TRBD1 (6 bases). Trimming pared 5 bases from V and 7 bases from J, leaving 11 bases between. The germline V gene encodes CDR1 WNHNN and CDR2 SYGVQD (reference sequence). The CDR3 runs 12 residues. The CDR3 sequence is CASSYRVPGYTF. The DNA for the CDR3 is TGCGCCAGCAGTTACAGGGTTCCTGGCTACACCTTC.

V is TRBV4-1 and J is TRBJ1-1, with D possibly TRBD1 on 5 matching bases. CDR3 length: 15 amino acids. The ends were cut back, 4 bases at V and 1 base at J, with 13 bases in the middle. Looked up from germline, CDR1 is MGHRA and CDR2 is YSYEKL. The DNA of the CDR3 is TGCGCCAGCAGCCCCCTCTCAGGGACGAACACTGAAGCTTTCTTT. It codes for CASSPLSGTNTEAFF.

V gene TRBV28 combines with J gene TRBJ1-3, with D possibly TRBD1 on 6 matching bases. The CDR3 extends over 15 amino acids. Germline lookup yields CDR1 MDHEN and CDR2 SYDVKM. The V and J ends lost 4 bases and 4 bases respectively, with 14 bases between them. The CDR3 nucleotides read TGTGCCAGCAGTTCCCAGGCGACAGGAGGAAACACCATATATTTT. It specifies CASSSQATGGNTIYF.

The chain carries TRBV27 and TRBJ1-5; tentatively, D is TRBD1 (5 bases). Germline lookup yields CDR1 MNHEY and CDR2 SMNVEV (reference sequence). This CDR3 spans 15 amino acids. The ends were cut back, 3 bases at V and 4 bases at J, with 13 bases in the middle. CDR3 coding DNA: TGTGCCAGCAGTTTCGACAGCGCCGGTAATCAGCCCCAGCATTTT. Translating it yields CASSFDSAGNQPQHF.

The chain is built from TRBV28 and TRBJ2-5; the match to TRBD2 covers 8 bases. The CDR3 runs to 15 residues. V lost 9 bases, J lost 1 base, and 10 bases stayed unmatched. CDR1 and CDR2 (germline): MDHEN, SYDVKM. This CDR3 reads CASLRGGAVQETQYF. As DNA, the CDR3 is TGTGCCAGTCTACGGGGGGGGGCCGTCCAAGAGACCCAGTACTTC.

The V call is TRBV9, the J call TRBJ2-7; D unclear. Germline CDR1 and CDR2: SGDLS and YYNGEE. The CDR3 runs to 13 residues. V was clipped by 3 bases and J by 3 bases, with 10 bases between them. CDR3 protein: CASSALNSYEQYF. CDR3 DNA sequence: TGTGCCAGCAGCGCACTTAATAGCTACGAGCAGTACTTC.

The chain has TRBV5-1 and TRBJ2-7; D is possibly TRBD2 (5 bases). The CDR3 loop spans 14 amino acids. Between the trimmed V and J ends, which lost 5 bases and 3 bases, there was a span of 15 bases. Germline-derived CDR1 and CDR2 are SGHRS and YFSETQ. The CDR3 here is CASRWRSGGYEQYF. CDR3 in DNA: TGCGCCAGCAGATGGAGGTCCGGAGGCTACGAGCAGTACTTC.

The genes are TRBV4-2 and TRBJ2-3; D is unresolved. The CDR3 runs to 16 residues. Germline V gene data show CDR1 as LGHNA and CDR2 as YNFKEQ. Trimming took 1 base from V and 6 from J, leaving 17 bases between them. The chain's CDR3 is CASSQVAAYRADTQYF. CDR3 DNA: TGTGCCAGCAGCCAAGTGGCGGCCTACCGAGCGGATACGCAGTATTTT.

This clone has only a few counts. The CDR3 coding sequence is TGTGCCAGCCTCTGGGAAGAGACCCAGTACTTC. Translating it yields CASLWEETQYF. The chain uses TRBV27 and TRBJ2-5; no clear D. V was clipped by 8 bases and J by 3 bases, with 7 bases between them. The CDR3 contains 11 residues. Germline V gene sequence: CDR1 MNHEY, CDR2 SMNVEV (reference sequence).

The rearrangement joins TRBV7-7 to TRBJ2-2, with TRBD1 matching 10 bases. With 6 bases clipped from V and 3 bases from J, the junction kept 4 bases outside the gene matches. The CDR3 extends over 15 amino acids. Germline CDR1 and CDR2: SSHAT and FNYEAQ (reference sequence). This CDR3 reads CASRSGTGDTGELFF. CDR3 sequence (DNA): TGTGCCAGCAGGTCTGGGACAGGGGACACCGGGGAGCTGTTTTTT.

The chain recombines TRBV18 with TRBJ1-1; tentative D call: TRBD1 (6 bases). Germline CDR1 KGHSH, CDR2 LQKENI. Trimming stripped 4 bases from V and 2 bases from J, with 11 bases between. This CDR3 has 14 amino acids. CDR3 in amino acids: CASSQDRKNTEAFF. CDR3 nucleotide sequence: TGTGCCAGCTCACAGGACAGAAAAAACACTGAAGCTTTCTTT.

The J gene is TRBJ1-1, the V gene TRBV20-1, with D possibly matching TRBD1 (6 bases). Germline CDR1 and CDR2: DFQATT and SNEGSKA (reference sequence). The CDR3 length is 11 residues. CDR3 sequence: CGQGGDTEAFF. The CDR3 DNA follows: TGCGGTCAAGGGGGGGACACTGAAGCTTTCTTT.

The chain is built from TRBV4-1 and TRBJ1-2; D not resolved. V lost 1 base and J 1 base, leaving 7 bases between the germline ends. CDR1 and CDR2 from the germline V gene are MGHRA and YSYEKL. The CDR3 loop spans 14 amino acids. CDR3 sequence reads: CASSQVGSNYGYTF. CDR3 nucleotides: TGCGCCAGCAGCCAAGTCGGCAGTAACTATGGCTACACCTTC.

Only one count was recorded for this clone. The chain joins TRBV10-3 to TRBJ2-7; D gene ambiguous. V was clipped by 4 bases and J by 6 bases, with 19 bases between them. The CDR3 totals 15 residues. The V gene's germline CDR1 is ENHRY and CDR2 SYGVKD. The CDR3: CAISVFSPHPCEQYV. The DNA for the CDR3 is TGTGCCATCAGTGTGTTCTCCCCACACCCCTGCGAGCAGTACGTC.

The chain links TRBV28 to TRBJ1-2; the D is unclear. Germline CDR1 is MDHEN and CDR2 is SYDVKM. CDR3 length equals 13 residues. V lost 5 bases and J lost 7, with 14 bases in between. Here the CDR3 reads CASSMPQGPGYTF. CDR3 DNA sequence: TGTGCCAGCAGTATGCCCCAAGGGCCTGGCTACACCTTC.

The J gene is TRBJ1-1, the V gene TRBV6-5; unclear D gene. The CDR3 spans 14 residues. Germline V gives CDR1 MNHEY, CDR2 SVGAGI. Trimming removed 4 bases from V and 4 bases from J, with 13 bases in between. CDR3 sequence: CASSSRAGGTEAFF. The CDR3 DNA sequence: TGTGCCAGCAGTTCTCGCGCGGGTGGCACTGAAGCTTTCTTT.

This clone was recorded a few times. The rearrangement joins TRBV10-3 to TRBJ2-5; 9 positions match TRBD2. This CDR3 is 17 amino acids long. V was pared by 0 bases and J by 0 bases, with 5 bases of the junction left unmatched. The germline CDR1 and CDR2 sequences are ENHRY and SYGVKD. The DNA for the CDR3 is TGTGCCATCAGTGAGTCTAGCGGGGGTCGGTACCAAGAGACCCAGTACTTC. It is translated as CAISESSGGRYQETQYF.

This clone was counted once. The chain employs TRBV27 and TRBJ1-2, with a possible D match to TRBD1 (6 bases). V shed 7 bases and J shed 5 bases, with 23 bases lying between them. The CDR3 covers 16 residues. Germline CDR1 reads MNHEY; CDR2 reads SMNVEV (reference sequence). CDR3 protein: CASKSTGQGQLYGYTF. In nucleotides, the CDR3 is TGTGCCAGCAAAAGTACCGGGCAGGGGCAATTGTATGGCTACACCTTC.